Included here is one TCR beta chain sequence, with context. The clone's antigen remains unknown. The sample holds no much larger clone one base away, and base qualities are not on file. These data belong to a study of CD8 T cells in Susac syndrome (dated by TCRdb to about 2019). Background for the entire study: Whether CD8+ T cell activation and differentiation in Susac syndrome was antigen driven was tested using repertoire sequencing.

The germline V gene specifies SQVTM as CDR1 and ANQGSEA as CDR2. The germline V and J ends show losses of 4 bases and 4 bases respectively, and no gene match explains 8 bases of the junction. The CDR3 sequence holds 14 residues, the cysteine and phenylalanine included. The entry retains the CDR3 DNA only, 42 bases that are in frame from base 1. High-throughput TCR beta sequencing profiled peripheral blood CD8+ and CD4+ T cells from healthy donors, Susac syndrome patients and multiple sclerosis patients. Healthy donors were included as age- and sex-matched controls. CD8+ TEMRA cells were enriched by FACS, while bulk CD8+ and CD4+ T cells were purified by magnetic negative isolation. Blood was drawn into EDTA tubes, processed within 24 hours, and PBMCs were isolated by density gradient centrifugation. PBMCs intended for TCR sequencing were cryopreserved in liquid nitrogen and thawed later in a water bath at 37 degrees C. The sorted or isolated CD4+, CD8+ and CD8+ TEMRA cells had a purity of 90% or higher.

Beyond this particular receptor, the publication reports: The number of individuals in the TCR sequencing and HLA analysis was acknowledged as relatively small.

RNA was extracted with the RNeasy kit and 0.5 to 1 ug was reverse transcribed using random hexamers. The immunoSEQ multiplex PCR assay, covering 54 Vbeta and 13 Jbeta segments, was used to amplify TCR beta CDR3 regions. PCR amplification bias was corrected by using a synthetic template baseline for primer optimization and computational correction. As for the original processing: Only productive sequences were kept, with reads annotated to V, D and J genes according to IMGT and analyzed in immunoSEQ Analyzer. Clonality was computed as one minus Shannon entropy normalized by log2 of the number of productive unique sequences. For each patient and control, public and private clones were evaluated within the 100 most prevalent clones. Clones were defined as Susac-specific when absent from the healthy and MS cohorts, from about 1,100 published viral clones and from other ImmuneACCESS disease sequences. TCRdb applied fastp at Q25 and MiXCR to the public reads, then kept only in-frame beta chains. Merged by CDR3 protein, the rows form single entries marked with the most common genes and DNA. TCRdb, rather than the study authors, made the V and J calls. Recorded for this sample are roughly 180,000 distinct CDR3 sequences; approximately 94% of them occurred a single time. 0.085% to 0.11% of the sample rests with the top ten.

Material for sequencing was CD4+ T cells from PBMCs. The TCR comes from a human donor in good health. This chain joins TRBV29-1 to TRBJ2-3; 7 nucleotides in the junction match TRBD1. The nucleotide sequence is given as TGCAGCGTTGGAAGAACAGGGGATTCAGATACGCAGTATTTT. Its product reads: CSVGRTGDSDTQYF.